This T cell receptor (beta chain) is from a study of blood T cell repertoires in COVID-19. Turning to the study itself: Whether acute or convalescent, the COVID-19 samples came from the United States, Italy and Spain. In each case, the material was cDNA or gDNA derived from T cells, B-cell-depleted T cells, or PBMCs.

Authors' processing steps: Amplification of reference gene primers provided the estimated nucleated cell counts. Measured with immunoSEQ multiplex PCR; TCRdb has only the in-frame clones, and not every one. Clone size and the V and J calls come from that table; the DNA yielded D and trimming. The sample gives roughly 100,000 clones, around 90% of which show up once; around 2% is in the top ten. The clonotype was recovered from a man in his fifties with active COVID-19. Sequenced material: peripheral blood.

The CDR3: CASGPHGELFF. CDR3 DNA sequence: TGTGCTAGTGGTCCCCACGGGGAGCTGTTTTTT. This chain joins TRBV12-5 and TRBJ2-2; D is unclear. Looked up from germline, CDR1 is LGHNT and CDR2 is FRNRAP. Trimming took off 5 bases at V and 7 bases at J, with 5 bases between the two ends. The CDR3 length is 11 residues.